The entry below describes one T cell receptor beta chain. Its specificity is not known. Rearranged V-D-J TRB sequences were amplified with a mixed TRB-A/B primer pool. Each CDR3 protein gets one entry after TCRdb re-called the multiplex PCR reads with MiXCR. The sample includes 6,000 to 9,500 distinct CDR3 sequences, roughly two fifths of them seen just once. The data derive from a study of T cell repertoires in aging, cancer and after chemotherapy. Across the study: Clear clonal overlap appeared across healthy donor samples taken over several months to years. Some 8.1 million TCR reads were in the whole dataset. Findings and limits, study-wide: Healthy donors lost TCR diversity with age mainly through richness, cancer patients through richness and evenness. Compared with age-matched healthy donors, untreated hematological or solid cancer patients showed higher blood TCR clonality.

The template was genomic DNA from peripheral blood, not RNA. The CDR3 totals 14 residues. V shed 6 bases and J 3 bases; nucleotides not matched to a gene: 4. The germline V gene encodes CDR1 MRHNA and CDR2 SNTAGT. V usage is TRBV6-4 and J usage is TRBJ2-2, with 7 bases that match TRBD2. This sequence was found in a human donor in good health. The sequenced sample consisted of blood. This CDR3 reads CASSERGDTGELFF. The DNA of the CDR3 is TGTGCCAGCAGCGAGCGGGGCGACACCGGGGAGCTGTTTTTT.